Following are 26 T cell receptor beta chains from one sample sequenced in a study of OX40 agonist ivuxolimab in advanced cancers. The assay was immunoSEQ multiplex PCR, and TCRdb's table has in-frame clones only and misses some. The repertoire consists of some 60,000 clones, with roughly 87% occurring once and the leading ten covering roughly 17%. This specimen was CD4+ or CD8+ T cells sorted from blood, taken in a trial of the OX40 agonist ivuxolimab. These receptors were taken from an adult with an advanced solid tumor such as melanoma, head and neck, liver or kidney cancer.

As for this clone: Because the CDR3's place on the DNA is in doubt, the DNA is left out and the CDR3 is given as listed by TCRdb. The V and J genes are TRBV6-6 and TRBJ1-1. The CDR3 is 15 residues long, counting both termini. CDR1 and CDR2 from the germline V gene are MNHNY and SVGAGI (reference sequence). The CDR3 is CASSTSGGRNTEAFF.

This chain uses TRBV27 with TRBJ2-7; tentatively, D is TRBD1 (6 bases). Germline V lookup: CDR1 MNHEY, CDR2 SMNVEV (reference sequence). The CDR3 is 14 amino acids. V was cut by 2 bases and J by 4 bases, with 12 bases left in between. As DNA, the CDR3 is TGTGCCAGCAGTTTAAACAGGGATTCTTACGAGCAGTACTTC. As protein: CASSLNRDSYEQYF.

Written as DNA, the CDR3 is TGTGCCAGCGCTACTAGTGAATCCACAGATACGCAGTATTTT. The encoded protein is CASATSESTDTQYF. The chain links TRBV6-4 to TRBJ2-3, with D perhaps matching TRBD2 (5 bases). V shed 8 bases and J shed 2 bases, with 14 bases lying between them. Per the germline V gene, CDR1 is MRHNA and CDR2 is SNTAGT. The CDR3 covers 14 residues.

The chain links TRBV11-2 to TRBJ2-5, with 9 bases aligning to TRBD2. The V gene's germline CDR1 is SGHAT and CDR2 FQNNGV. J was trimmed by 6 bases and V by 5 bases; bases with no gene match: 10. The CDR3 runs 15 residues. Here the CDR3 reads CASSIGLAMSKTQYF. The CDR3 bases are TGTGCCAGCAGCATTGGACTAGCGATGTCGAAGACCCAGTACTTC. Using reference TRBV11-2 and TRBJ2-5 for the parts outside the CDR3, the full variable domain is EAGVAQSPRYKIIEKRQSVAFWCNPISGHATLYWYQQILGQGPKLLIQFQNNGVVDDSQLPKDRFSAERLKGVDSTLKIQPAKLEDSAVYLCASSIGLAMSKTQYFGPGTRLLVL.

The chain joins TRBV10-2 to TRBJ1-4; perhaps TRBD1 as D (5 bases). V gave up 6 bases and J gave up 7 bases, with 9 bases separating them. CDR3 size: 12 residues. Looked up from germline, CDR1 is WSHSY and CDR2 is SAAADI. The CDR3 nucleotides are TGCGCCAGCAGGCGCGGGGCTGAAAAACTGTTTTTT. Encoded protein: CASRRGAEKLFF.

This clone was found once. V and J are TRBV6-5 and TRBJ2-7; D not resolved. CDR1 is MNHEY and CDR2 is SVGAGI in the germline V gene. The CDR3 has 13 residues. Trimming removed 10 bases from V and 3 bases from J, with 16 bases in between. The CDR3 DNA reads as TGTGCCATATGCCGGATTGTGGGCTACGAGCAGTACTTC. Amino acids: CAICRIVGYEQYF.

This chain connects TRBV19 to TRBJ2-5; weak D call: TRBD2 (5 bases). Germline V gives CDR1 LNHDA, CDR2 SQIVND (reference sequence). CDR3 size: 14 residues. V lost 5 bases and J 5 bases, leaving 15 bases between the germline ends. In DNA form, the CDR3 reads TGTGCCAGTAGTGGGTCCCCGGAGGTGGAGACCCAGTACTTC. Translating it yields CASSGSPEVETQYF.

The V and J genes are TRBV7-3 and TRBJ1-1; D not resolved. This CDR3 has 13 amino acids. Trimming pared 4 bases from V and 4 bases from J, leaving 10 bases between. The V gene's germline CDR1 is SGHTA and CDR2 FQGTGA. CDR3 sequence (DNA): TGTGCCAGCAGCTCCGAGTGGGGCACTGAAGCTTTCTTT. It encodes CASSSEWGTEAFF.

This chain links TRBV4-1 with TRBJ2-7; D is unclear. Germline CDR1 MGHRA, CDR2 YSYEKL. The CDR3 spans 12 residues. Trimming shortened V by 3 bases and J by 2 bases, and 5 bases separated the two germline ends. In nucleotides, the CDR3 is TGCGCCAGCAGCCAGGGCCCCTACGAGCAGTACTTC. Translation gives CASSQGPYEQYF.

This chain uses TRBV10-1 with TRBJ2-1; 8 bases match TRBD2. Losses at the gene ends were 3 bases for V and 0 bases for J; bases not matched to a gene: 4. The CDR3 spans 16 residues. CDR1 WNHNN and CDR2 SYGVQD come from the germline V gene (reference sequence). The CDR3 here is CASSETGTSSYNEQFF. The CDR3 nucleotides are TGCGCCAGCAGTGAAACCGGGACTAGCTCCTACAATGAGCAGTTCTTC.

The V call is TRBV6-6, the J call TRBJ1-2, with 8 bases aligning to TRBD1. V shed 6 bases and J 5 bases; nucleotides not matched to a gene: 5. This CDR3 comprises 13 residues. Germline V gene lookup returns CDR1 MNHNY and CDR2 SVGAGI (reference sequence). For the CDR3, the DNA is TGTGCCAGCAGGACAGGGGCGCGGTATGGCTACACCTTC. This gives the protein CASRTGARYGYTF.

Written as DNA, the CDR3 is TGTGCCACCAGCGGCCAATCCGGGGACTACCGCCGAACCTACAATGAGCAGTTCTTC. The encoded protein is CATSGQSGDYRRTYNEQFF. This chain joins TRBV15 and TRBJ2-1, with TRBD2 identical over 7 bases. Per germline, CDR1 LNHNV and CDR2 YYDKDF (reference sequence). The ends lost 5 bases at V and 2 bases at J; junction bases unmatched: 18. The CDR3 has 19 residues.

The V and J genes are TRBV30 and TRBJ2-6; D is perhaps TRBD1 or TRBD2 (5 bases each). Between the trimmed V and J ends, which lost 8 bases and 0 bases, there was a span of 23 bases. CDR1 and CDR2 from the germline V gene are GTSNPN and SVGIG (reference sequence). This CDR3 has 18 amino acids. The chain's CDR3 is CASGSGRLSNSGANVLTF. The CDR3 bases are TGTGCCAGTGGCTCGGGACGCCTATCGAACTCTGGGGCCAACGTCCTGACTTTC. The whole variable domain, filled in from reference TRBV30 and TRBJ2-6, reads SQTIHQWPATLVQPVGSPLSLECTVEGTSNPNLYWYRQAAGRGLQLLFYSVGIGQISSEVPQNLSASRPQDRQFILSSKKLLLSDSGFYLCASGSGRLSNSGANVLTFGAGSRLTVL.

The chain carries TRBV10-2 and TRBJ2-1; D not resolved. The CDR3 has 15 amino acids. V gave up 6 bases and J gave up 4 bases, with 16 bases separating them. Per germline, CDR1 WSHSY and CDR2 SAAADI. Written as DNA, the CDR3 is TGCGCCAGCAGCCTGACAAGCCCGGAGTACAATGAGCAGTTCTTC. It yields the protein CASSLTSPEYNEQFF.

CDR3 residues: CASGSDNYNEQFF. DNA for the CDR3: TGTGCTAGTGGTTCGGACAACTACAATGAGCAGTTCTTC. The chain combines TRBV12-5 with TRBJ2-1, with D possibly matching TRBD1 (5 bases). The V end was cut by 4 bases, the J end by 3 bases, with 7 bases between. This CDR3 contains 13 residues. Germline V gene sequence: CDR1 LGHNT, CDR2 FRNRAP.

This chain links TRBV30 with TRBJ2-3; 10 bases match TRBD2. With V trimmed by 0 bases and J by 7 bases, 7 bases remained unmatched. Per the germline V gene, CDR1 is GTSNPN and CDR2 is SVGIG (reference sequence). The CDR3 runs to 15 residues. The CDR3, as DNA: TGTGCCTGGAGTGTAGGAGCGGGAGGGACCTATACGCAGTATTTT. Protein sequence: CAWSVGAGGTYTQYF.

CDR3 sequence reads: CASSLVGNGNTEAFF. The DNA of the CDR3 is TGTGCCAGCAGCTTAGTCGGCAATGGGAACACTGAAGCTTTCTTT. This rearrangement joins TRBV7-8 to TRBJ1-1, with D hard to call. The CDR3 has 15 amino acids. Trimming took off 1 base at V and 1 base at J, with 10 bases between the two ends. Germline V gene lookup returns CDR1 SGHVS and CDR2 FQNEAQ.

The V call is TRBV4-1, the J call TRBJ1-5, with D unresolved. V was clipped by 0 bases and J by 6 bases, with 15 bases between them. CDR3 length: 16 amino acids. Germline lookup yields CDR1 MGHRA and CDR2 YSYEKL. CDR3 DNA sequence: TGCGCCAGCAGCCAAGATTGGGGTGGTTTTGGTCAGCCCCAGCATTTT. This translates into CASSQDWGGFGQPQHF.

This clone came up once. J is TRBJ2-1 and V is TRBV6-5; possible D gene TRBD1, 6 bases. Per the germline V gene, CDR1 is MNHEY and CDR2 is SVGAGI. The CDR3 contains 13 residues. V was shortened by 7 bases and J by 5 bases, with 12 bases between the two germline ends. CDR3 sequence (DNA): TGTGCCAGCAACCACAGGGCCAACAATGAGCAGTTCTTC. Translation gives CASNHRANNEQFF.

The chain has TRBV6-5 and TRBJ2-2; possibly TRBD2 for D (7 bases). V dropped 3 bases and J dropped 5 bases, with 13 bases sitting between them. Germline values: CDR1 MNHEY, CDR2 SVGAGI. The CDR3 is made up of 15 amino acids. CDR3 nucleotide sequence: TGTGCCAGCAGTTATCAGGGAGGGGGTACCGGGGAGCTGTTTTTT. Translating gives CASSYQGGGTGELFF.

The chain recombines TRBV5-5 with TRBJ2-1; D may be TRBD2 (5 bases). The CDR3 runs 12 residues. Trimming took off 1 base at V and 9 bases at J, with 8 bases between the two ends. Germline V gives CDR1 SGHKS, CDR2 YYEKEE (reference sequence). CDR3 sequence: CASSLTRSEQFF. The CDR3 DNA reads TGTGCCAGCAGCTTGACTAGATCTGAGCAGTTCTTC.

J is TRBJ1-1 and V is TRBV28; 8 bases map to TRBD1. The V segment lost 2 bases and the J segment 0 bases; nucleotides outside the gene matches: 11. From germline, CDR1 is MDHEN and CDR2 SYDVKM. There are 18 residues in the CDR3. CDR3 region: CASSLGRQGFGMNTEAFF. The DNA for the CDR3 is TGTGCCAGCAGTTTAGGGAGACAGGGGTTCGGAATGAACACTGAAGCTTTCTTT.

About this clone: A junction end diverges from the germline sequence, so it may reflect a read error. The chain recombines TRBV5-6 with TRBJ2-2, with 7 bases aligning to TRBD1. The CDR3 loop spans 16 amino acids. Germline V gene lookup returns CDR1 SGHDT and CDR2 YYEEEE. The CDR3 spells CASSLGTVLNTGELFF. In DNA form, the CDR3 reads TGTGCCAGCAGTTTGGGGACAGTCCTGAACACCGGGGAGCTGTTTTTT.

V usage is TRBV21-1 and J usage is TRBJ1-6; TRBD1 is the table's D call, not checked against the DNA. TRBV21-1 is listed as a pseudogene. This CDR3 has 15 residues. The CDR3 region has the DNA TGTGCCAGCAGCATCGGACAGGGAGGAGATTCACCCCTCCACTTT. This codes for CASSIGQGGDSPLHF.

In regard to this clone: A junction boundary mismatches the germline segment, possibly from a read error. V is TRBV7-7 and J is TRBJ2-7, with D possibly matching TRBD2 (7 bases). Germline V gives CDR1 SSHAT, CDR2 FNYEAQ (reference sequence). The CDR3 runs 14 residues. The CDR3 bases are TGTGCTAGCAGCTTAGGGGGGGCTGCCGGGGAGCAGTACTTC. It yields the protein CASSLGGAAGEQYF.

The chain has TRBV7-9 and TRBJ2-3; 13 nucleotides agree with TRBD2. The trim removed 5 bases at V and 5 bases at J, leaving 7 bases unmatched. CDR1 is SEHNR, CDR2 FQNEAQ, per germline (reference sequence). CDR3 size: 16 residues. CDR3 in amino acids: CASSLGLAGVVDTQYF. In DNA form, the CDR3 reads TGTGCCAGCAGCCTCGGACTAGCGGGAGTGGTAGATACGCAGTATTTT.